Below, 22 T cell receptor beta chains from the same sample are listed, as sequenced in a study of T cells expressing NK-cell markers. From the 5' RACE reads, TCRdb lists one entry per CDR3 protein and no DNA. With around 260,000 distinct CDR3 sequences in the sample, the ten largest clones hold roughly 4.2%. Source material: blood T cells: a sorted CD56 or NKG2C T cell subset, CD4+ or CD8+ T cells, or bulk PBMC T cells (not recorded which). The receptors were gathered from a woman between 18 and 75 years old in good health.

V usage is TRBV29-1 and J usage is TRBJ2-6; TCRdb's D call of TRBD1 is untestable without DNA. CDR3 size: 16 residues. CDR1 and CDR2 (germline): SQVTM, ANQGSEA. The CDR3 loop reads CSVARDTDSGANVLTF.

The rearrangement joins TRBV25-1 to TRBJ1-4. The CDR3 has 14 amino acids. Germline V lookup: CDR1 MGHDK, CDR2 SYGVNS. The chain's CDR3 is CASSDWPVNEKLFF.

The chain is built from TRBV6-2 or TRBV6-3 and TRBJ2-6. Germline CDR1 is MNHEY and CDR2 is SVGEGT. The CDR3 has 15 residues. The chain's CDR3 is CASRTGWAGANVLTF.

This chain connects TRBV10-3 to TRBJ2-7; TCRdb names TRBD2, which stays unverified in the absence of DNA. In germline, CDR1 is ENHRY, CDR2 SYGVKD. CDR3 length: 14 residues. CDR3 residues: CAIGRLAAPYEQYF.

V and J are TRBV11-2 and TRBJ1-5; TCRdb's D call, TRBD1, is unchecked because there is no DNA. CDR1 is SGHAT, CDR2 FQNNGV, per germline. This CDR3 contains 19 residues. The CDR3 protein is CASSLVFGSDGGDNQPQHF. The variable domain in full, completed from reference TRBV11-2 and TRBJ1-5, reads EAGVAQSPRYKIIEKRQSVAFWCNPISGHATLYWYQQILGQGPKLLIQFQNNGVVDDSQLPKDRFSAERLKGVDSTLKIQPAKLEDSAVYLCASSLVFGSDGGDNQPQHFGDGTRLSIL.

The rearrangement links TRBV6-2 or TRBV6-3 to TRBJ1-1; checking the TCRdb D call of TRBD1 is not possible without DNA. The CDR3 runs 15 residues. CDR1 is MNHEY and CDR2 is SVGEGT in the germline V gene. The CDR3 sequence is CASSYFRTASTEAFF.

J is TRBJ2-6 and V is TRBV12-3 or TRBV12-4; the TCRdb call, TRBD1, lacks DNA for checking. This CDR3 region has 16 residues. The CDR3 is CASSLQGPTGANVLTF.

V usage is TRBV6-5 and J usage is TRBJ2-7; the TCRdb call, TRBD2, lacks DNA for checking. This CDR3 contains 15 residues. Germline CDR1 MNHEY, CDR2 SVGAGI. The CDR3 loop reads CASSTSGTTSYEQYF.

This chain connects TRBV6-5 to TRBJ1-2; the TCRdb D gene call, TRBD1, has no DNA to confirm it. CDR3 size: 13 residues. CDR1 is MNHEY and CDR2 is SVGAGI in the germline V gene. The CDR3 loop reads CASSYQGAVGYTF.

The chain's CDR3 is CASSHGQKGQPQHF. J is TRBJ1-5 and V is TRBV7-2; TCRdb returns TRBD1, unconfirmable since there is no DNA. The CDR3 has 14 residues. Looked up from germline, CDR1 is SGHTA and CDR2 is FQGNSA.

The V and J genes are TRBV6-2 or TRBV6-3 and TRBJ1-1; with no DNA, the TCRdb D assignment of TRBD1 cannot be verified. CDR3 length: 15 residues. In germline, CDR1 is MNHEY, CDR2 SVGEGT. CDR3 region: CASSRTGQRNTEAFF.

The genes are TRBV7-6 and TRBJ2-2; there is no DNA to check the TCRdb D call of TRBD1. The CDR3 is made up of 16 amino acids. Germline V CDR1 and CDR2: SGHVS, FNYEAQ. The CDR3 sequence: CASSLSGGDNTGELFF. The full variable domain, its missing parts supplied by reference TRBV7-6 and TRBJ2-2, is GAGVSQSPRYKVTKRGQDVALRCDPISGHVSLYWYRQALGQGPEFLTYFNYEAQQDKSGLPNDRFSAERPEGSISTLTIQRTEQRDSAMYRCASSLSGGDNTGELFFGEGSRLTVL.

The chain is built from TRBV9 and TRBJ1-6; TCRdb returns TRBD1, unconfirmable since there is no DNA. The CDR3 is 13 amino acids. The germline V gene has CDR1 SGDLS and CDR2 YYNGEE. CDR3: CASSFRTGRPLHF.

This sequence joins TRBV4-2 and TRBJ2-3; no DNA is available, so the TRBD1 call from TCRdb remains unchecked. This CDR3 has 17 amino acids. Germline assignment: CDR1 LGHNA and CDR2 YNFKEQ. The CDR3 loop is CASSQDISGELADTQYF.

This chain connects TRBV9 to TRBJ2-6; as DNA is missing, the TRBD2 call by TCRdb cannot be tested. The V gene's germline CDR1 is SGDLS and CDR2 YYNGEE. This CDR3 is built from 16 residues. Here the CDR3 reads CASRLGPSSGANVLTF.

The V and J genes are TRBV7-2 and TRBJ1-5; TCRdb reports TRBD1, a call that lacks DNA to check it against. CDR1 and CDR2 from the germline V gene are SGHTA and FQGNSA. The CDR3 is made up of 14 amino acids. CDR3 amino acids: CASSLGRKNQPQHF.

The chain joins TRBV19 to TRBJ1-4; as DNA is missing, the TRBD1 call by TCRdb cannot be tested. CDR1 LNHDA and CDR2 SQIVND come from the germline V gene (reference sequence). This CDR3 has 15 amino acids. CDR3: CASRPGQGRVEKLFF.

CDR3: CASSSPGLYSYNEQFF. The chain joins TRBV5-6 to TRBJ2-1; TCRdb's assignment of TRBD2 cannot be checked, as there is no DNA. Germline CDR1 is SGHDT and CDR2 is YYEEEE. The CDR3 loop spans 16 amino acids.

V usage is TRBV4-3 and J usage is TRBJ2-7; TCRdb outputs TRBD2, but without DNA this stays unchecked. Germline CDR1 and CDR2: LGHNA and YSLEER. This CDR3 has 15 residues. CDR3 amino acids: CASSRGLAGDYEQYF.

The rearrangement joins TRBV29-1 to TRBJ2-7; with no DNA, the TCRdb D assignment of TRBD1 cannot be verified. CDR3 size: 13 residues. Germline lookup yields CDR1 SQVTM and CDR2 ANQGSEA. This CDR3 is CSVVAGPPYQQYF.

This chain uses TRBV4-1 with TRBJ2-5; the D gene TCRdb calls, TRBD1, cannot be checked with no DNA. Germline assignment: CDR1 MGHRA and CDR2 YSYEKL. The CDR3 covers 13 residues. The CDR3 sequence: CASWGAGQETQYF.

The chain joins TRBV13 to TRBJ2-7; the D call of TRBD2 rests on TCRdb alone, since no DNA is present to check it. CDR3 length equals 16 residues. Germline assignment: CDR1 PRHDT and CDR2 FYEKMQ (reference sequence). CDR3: CASSLNMLAGVGEQYF.